Below, 4 T cell receptor beta chains from the same sample are listed, as sequenced in a study of neurological immune-mediated disorders. TCRdb analysed the 5' RACE reads with MiXCR anew, one entry per CDR3 protein. The profile shows approximately 59,000 distinct CDR3 sequences, roughly 4.9% of them singletons. The specimen was PBMCs. The receptors were gathered from a human donor with multiple sclerosis. The donor label of this sample is uncertain.

This clonotype was recorded many times. This rearrangement joins TRBV20-1 to TRBJ2-7; TRBD1 might be the D (5 bases). Germline V CDR1 and CDR2: DFQATT, SNEGSKA (reference sequence). The length of the CDR3 is 14 residues. The V end was cut by 6 bases, the J end by 0 bases, with 15 bases between. Here the CDR3 reads CSARAVASSYEQYF. CDR3 sequence (DNA): TGCAGTGCCAGGGCGGTTGCGAGCTCCTACGAGCAGTACTTC.

This chain connects TRBV11-2 to TRBJ2-3; TRBD1 might be the D (5 bases). The CDR3 extends over 14 amino acids. V lost 0 bases, J lost 11 bases, and 15 bases lay in between. Germline V gives CDR1 SGHAT, CDR2 FQNNGV. The CDR3 region is CASSLERQSNEQYF. CDR3 nucleotides: TGTGCCAGCAGCTTAGAGAGACAGTCTAATGAGCAGTATTTT.

This clonotype appeared a single time. The V gene is TRBV5-5, the J gene TRBJ1-1, with 7 bases matching TRBD1. Looked up from germline, CDR1 is SGHKS and CDR2 is YYEKEE (reference sequence). After removal of 7 bases from V and 8 bases from J, the junction contained 8 bases not matched to a gene. The CDR3 has 12 residues. CDR3 protein: CASLRTQGEAFF. CDR3 sequence (DNA): TGTGCCAGCCTCCGGACACAGGGGGAAGCTTTCTTT.

This clonotype was picked up many times. The J gene is TRBJ2-5, the V gene TRBV20-1, with 8 bases fitting TRBD2. In germline, CDR1 is DFQATT, CDR2 SNEGSKA (reference sequence). V was clipped by 1 base and J by 4 bases; unmatched bases: 11. The CDR3 runs to 16 residues. CDR3 residues: CSARGLVRGGSETQYF. CDR3 DNA sequence: TGCAGTGCTAGAGGTTTGGTTCGGGGGGGATCAGAGACCCAGTACTTC.